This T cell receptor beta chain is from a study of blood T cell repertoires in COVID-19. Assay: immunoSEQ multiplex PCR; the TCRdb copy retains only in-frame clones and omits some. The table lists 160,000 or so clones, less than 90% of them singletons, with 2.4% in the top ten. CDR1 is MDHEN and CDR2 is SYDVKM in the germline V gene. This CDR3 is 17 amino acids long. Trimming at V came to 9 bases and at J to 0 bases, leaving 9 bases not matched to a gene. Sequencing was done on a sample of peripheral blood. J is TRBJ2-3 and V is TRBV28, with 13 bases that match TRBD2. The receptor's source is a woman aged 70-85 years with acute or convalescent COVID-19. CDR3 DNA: TGTGCCAGTAAGGGACTAGCGGGGACTCCGAGCACAGATACGCAGTATTTT. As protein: CASKGLAGTPSTDTQYF. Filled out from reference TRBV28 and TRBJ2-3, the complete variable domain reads DVKVTQSSRYLVKRTGEKVFLECVQDMDHENMFWYRQDPGLGLRLIYFSYDVKMKEKGDIPEGYSVSREKKERFSLILESASTNQTSMYLCASKGLAGTPSTDTQYFGPGTRLTVL.